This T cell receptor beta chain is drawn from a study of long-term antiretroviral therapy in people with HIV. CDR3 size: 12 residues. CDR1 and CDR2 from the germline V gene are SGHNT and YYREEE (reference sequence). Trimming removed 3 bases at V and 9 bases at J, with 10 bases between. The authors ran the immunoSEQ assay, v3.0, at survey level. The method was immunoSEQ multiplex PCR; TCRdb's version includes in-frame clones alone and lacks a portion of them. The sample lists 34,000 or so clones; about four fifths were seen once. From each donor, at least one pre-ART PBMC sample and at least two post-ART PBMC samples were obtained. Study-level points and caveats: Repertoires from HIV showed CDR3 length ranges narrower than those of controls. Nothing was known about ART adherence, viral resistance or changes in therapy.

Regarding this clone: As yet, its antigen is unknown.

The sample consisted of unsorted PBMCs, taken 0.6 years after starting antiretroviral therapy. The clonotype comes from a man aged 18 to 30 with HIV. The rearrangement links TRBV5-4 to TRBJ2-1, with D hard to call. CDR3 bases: TGTGCCAGCAGCTCCCGACTCACTGAGCAGTTCTTC. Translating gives CASSSRLTEQFF.